Listed here are 32 T cell receptor beta chains from one sample, sequenced in a study of T-cell reconstitution after alpha-beta-depleted transplantation in children. Library preparation (for TCRbeta) was performed with unique molecular identifiers. TCRdb fed the PCR reads into MiXCR, producing one record per CDR3 protein. Of around 580,000 distinct CDR3 sequences in the sample, around 27% were seen once. Here the sequenced sample was PBMCs, taken before TCRalphabeta/CD19-depleted stem cell transplant. The receptors here all came from a boy in the first two years of life with Wiskott-Aldrich syndrome, due to receive a stem cell transplant.

The chain carries TRBV3-1 and TRBJ2-7; a weak D match, TRBD2 (5 bases). The length of the CDR3 is 14 residues. Germline V gives CDR1 LGHDT, CDR2 YNNKEL (reference sequence). Trimming removed 3 bases from V and 8 bases from J, with 17 bases in between. CDR3: CASSQSGLVTKQYF. CDR3 DNA: TGTGCCAGCAGCCAGTCTGGACTTGTTACGAAGCAGTACTTC.

V gene TRBV3-1 combines with J gene TRBJ2-2, with D perhaps TRBD2 (6 bases). The CDR3 contains 17 residues. The V gene's germline CDR1 is LGHDT and CDR2 YNNKEL (reference sequence). V gave up 2 bases and J gave up 5 bases, with 18 bases separating them. The CDR3 coding sequence is TGTGCCAGCAGCCAATTGTCCGGGAGAGAGGGTACCGGGGAGCTGTTTTTT. Translation gives CASSQLSGREGTGELFF.

This rearrangement joins TRBV27 to TRBJ2-1, with 9 positions matching TRBD2. V shed 5 bases and J 6 bases; nucleotides not matched to a gene: 11. The CDR3 loop spans 16 amino acids. Per the germline V gene, CDR1 is MNHEY and CDR2 is SMNVEV (reference sequence). The CDR3 DNA reads TGTGCCAGCAGTAGGATTAGCGGGAGATTGGGCAATGAGCAGTTCTTC. This encodes CASSRISGRLGNEQFF.

This clonotype was counted only a few times. V usage is TRBV5-8 and J usage is TRBJ2-3; 12 positions match TRBD2. CDR1 SGHTS and CDR2 YDEGEE come from the germline V gene. V dropped 0 bases and J dropped 10; count of bases not matched to a gene: 9. This CDR3 has 16 amino acids. CDR3 bases: TGTGCCAGCAGCTTGGGGACTAGCGGGAAACCCATGGCGCAGTATTTT. Its translation: CASSLGTSGKPMAQYF.

The rearrangement links TRBV5-1 to TRBJ2-3, with 12 nucleotides matching TRBD2. The CDR3 length is 16 residues. Unmatched junction bases numbered 6, after V lost 4 bases and J lost 3 bases. The germline gives CDR1 SGHRS, CDR2 YFSETQ. CDR3 in DNA: TGCGCCAGCAGCCCCGAACTAGCGGGAGGTACAGATACGCAGTATTTT. It codes for CASSPELAGGTDTQYF.

This clonotype was seen only a few times. The chain combines TRBV6-6 with TRBJ1-3; D uncertain. The V end was cut by 0 bases, the J end by 16 bases, with 10 bases between. The CDR3 length is 11 residues. CDR1 and CDR2 from the germline V gene are MNHNY and SVGAGI (reference sequence). CDR3 bases: TGTGCCAGCAGTTACTCCGGTAGGGCCTATTTT. It codes for CASSYSGRAYF.

This clonotype was found a few times. V usage is TRBV2 and J usage is TRBJ1-2, with D perhaps matching TRBD1 (5 bases). Germline V gene sequence: CDR1 SNHLY, CDR2 FYNNEI. The germline V and J ends were trimmed by 2 bases and 3 bases, with 13 bases remaining between them. The CDR3 loop spans 15 amino acids. CDR3: CASSESGEGHYGYTF. CDR3 DNA sequence: TGTGCCAGCAGTGAATCGGGCGAGGGACACTATGGCTACACCTTC.

The V gene is TRBV5-1, the J gene TRBJ2-7; tentative D call: TRBD2 (6 bases). The CDR3 has 13 amino acids. V was trimmed by 4 bases and J by 3 bases, leaving 11 bases between them. The germline V gene encodes CDR1 SGHRS and CDR2 YFSETQ. CDR3 in DNA: TGCGCCAGCAGCCCGGGAGATTTCTACGAGCAGTACTTC. This codes for CASSPGDFYEQYF.

This clonotype was seen a handful of times. The rearrangement uses TRBV11-2 and TRBJ2-3; D not certain. The V end was cut by 2 bases, the J end by 5 bases, with 23 bases between. The germline V gene has CDR1 SGHAT and CDR2 FQNNGV. The CDR3 covers 18 residues. CDR3 nucleotides: TGTGCCAGCAGCTTAAATTGGGAAGCACATTCAGGCGGAGATACGCAGTATTTT. This translates into CASSLNWEAHSGGDTQYF. Complete variable domain (other parts from reference TRBV11-2 and TRBJ2-3): EAGVAQSPRYKIIEKRQSVAFWCNPISGHATLYWYQQILGQGPKLLIQFQNNGVVDDSQLPKDRFSAERLKGVDSTLKIQPAKLEDSAVYLCASSLNWEAHSGGDTQYFGPGTRLTVL.

This clonotype was observed a handful of times. The chain joins TRBV5-1 to TRBJ2-1, with TRBD2 matching over 8 bases. Germline-derived CDR1 and CDR2 are SGHRS and YFSETQ. V was pared by 0 bases and J by 6 bases, with 5 bases of the junction left unmatched. The CDR3 contains 15 residues. The CDR3 sequence is CASSLESGSFNEQFF. In DNA, the CDR3 is TGCGCCAGCAGCTTGGAGAGCGGGAGTTTCAATGAGCAGTTCTTC.

In regard to this clonotype: A junction boundary mismatches the germline segment, possibly from a read error. The chain combines TRBV12-3 or TRBV12-4 with TRBJ1-1; D is perhaps TRBD1 (6 bases). The CDR3 extends over 18 amino acids. The DNA of the CDR3 is TGTGCCAGCATCAAAGCGTTTGGGCAGGGGTATGGGTTGTGGACTGAAGCTTTT. It yields the protein CASIKAFGQGYGLWTEAF.

The chain carries TRBV24-1 and TRBJ2-7; 8 bases map to TRBD2. Germline lookup yields CDR1 KGHDR and CDR2 SFDVKD. V trimming: 9 bases; J trimming: 3 bases; junction bases outside the gene matches: 15. The CDR3 totals 16 residues. CDR3: CATLRIYERELYEQYF. CDR3 bases: TGTGCCACCCTCCGGATATATGAGCGGGAGCTCTACGAGCAGTACTTC.

The chain has TRBV29-1 and TRBJ2-1; 10 nucleotides match TRBD1. In germline, CDR1 is SQVTM, CDR2 ANQGSEA. V shed 1 base, J shed 10 bases, and the junction held 7 bases outside the gene matches. The CDR3 sequence is 14 residues long. CDR3 residues: CSVEGTGGYEEQFF. CDR3 nucleotide sequence: TGCAGCGTTGAAGGGACAGGGGGGTATGAGGAGCAGTTCTTC.

V gene TRBV2 combines with J gene TRBJ1-1; D is unresolved. The CDR3 sequence is 12 residues long. Trimming stripped 10 bases from V and 8 bases from J, with 17 bases between. Germline V gene data show CDR1 as SNHLY and CDR2 as FYNNEI. DNA for the CDR3: TGTGCCACCCATAGCGAAGAGTGGGAAGCTTTCTTT. It translates to CATHSEEWEAFF. Supplemented by reference TRBV2 and TRBJ1-1, the full variable domain reads EPEVTQTPSHQVTQMGQEVILRCVPISNHLYFYWYRQILGQKVEFLVSFYNNEISEKSEIFDDQFSVERPDGSNFTLKIRSTKLEDSAMYFCATHSEEWEAFFGQGTRLTVV.

V gene TRBV9 combines with J gene TRBJ2-5, with D perhaps matching TRBD2 (5 bases). With 4 bases removed from V and 7 bases from J, the gap between germline ends came to 20 bases. This CDR3 comprises 15 residues. Germline V gene sequence: CDR1 SGDLS, CDR2 YYNGEE. This chain's CDR3 is CASSPTSDSRGTQYF. The DNA for the CDR3 is TGTGCCAGCAGCCCCACAAGCGACTCCCGGGGGACCCAGTACTTC. Full variable domain (remainder filled in from reference TRBV9 and TRBJ2-5): DSGVTQTPKHLITATGQRVTLRCSPRSGDLSVYWYQQSLDQGLQFLIQYYNGEERAKGNILERFSAQQFPDLHSELNLSSLELGDSALYFCASSPTSDSRGTQYFGPGTRLLVL.

This clonotype was seen a few times. The genes are TRBV7-9 and TRBJ2-3; 8 nucleotides match TRBD2. The CDR3 totals 14 residues. J gave up 4 bases and V 3 bases, and 3 bases lay outside the gene matches. Per germline, CDR1 SEHNR and CDR2 FQNEAQ (reference sequence). The CDR3 DNA is TGTGCCAGCAGCTTTCCGGGAGGGCCAGATACGCAGTATTTT. This codes for CASSFPGGPDTQYF.

The J gene is TRBJ1-5, the V gene TRBV20-1; 8 bases line up with TRBD1. V lost 1 base, J lost 6 bases, and 2 bases stayed unmatched. Germline assignment: CDR1 DFQATT and CDR2 SNEGSKA (reference sequence). The CDR3 is 13 residues long. CDR3 residues: CSARAGGGQPQHF. CDR3 DNA sequence: TGCAGTGCTAGAGCAGGGGGCGGTCAGCCCCAGCATTTT.

The chain couples TRBV5-6 to TRBJ2-1, with D unclear. Germline V CDR1 and CDR2: SGHDT, YYEEEE. Trimming cost V 3 bases and J 0 bases, with 10 bases left between them. The CDR3 loop spans 15 amino acids. CDR3 loop: CASSSEWSSYNEQFF. The CDR3 nucleotides read TGTGCCAGCAGCTCGGAGTGGAGCTCCTACAATGAGCAGTTCTTC.

The genes are TRBV5-1 and TRBJ2-7, with 13 bases that match TRBD2. With 4 bases clipped from V and 5 bases from J, the junction kept 3 bases outside the gene matches. Germline CDR1 is SGHRS and CDR2 is YFSETQ. The CDR3 extends over 14 amino acids. CDR3 sequence: CASSIGTSGNEQYF. CDR3 DNA sequence: TGCGCCAGCAGCATCGGGACTAGCGGGAACGAGCAGTACTTC.

The chain links TRBV4-1 to TRBJ2-7; 12 positions match TRBD2. The CDR3 has 16 residues. Germline CDR1 is MGHRA and CDR2 is YSYEKL. Trimming at V came to 0 bases and at J to 3 bases, leaving 3 bases not matched to a gene. The CDR3: CASSQDRLAGDYEQYF. The CDR3 coding sequence is TGCGCCAGCAGCCAAGATAGACTAGCGGGGGACTACGAGCAGTACTTC.

J is TRBJ1-5 and V is TRBV6-5, with D maybe TRBD1 (5 bases). The CDR3 sequence is 16 residues long. Germline V gene data show CDR1 as MNHEY and CDR2 as SVGAGI. The germline V and J ends were trimmed by 3 bases and 3 bases, with 15 bases remaining between them. In DNA, the CDR3 is TGTGCCAGCAGTTATAGGCCCCCAGGGTTCAATCAGCCCCAGCATTTT. This sequence encodes CASSYRPPGFNQPQHF.

In its sample, this clonotype was seen a few times. The rearrangement uses TRBV3-1 and TRBJ2-1; TRBD2 is a possible D gene (5 bases). V lost 1 base to trimming and J lost 6 bases, with 7 bases between them. This CDR3 comprises 13 residues. Germline V gene sequence: CDR1 LGHDT, CDR2 YNNKEL (reference sequence). The CDR3 bases are TGTGCCAGCAGCCAAGGGCTAGCCAATGAGCAGTTCTTC. Translated, it gives CASSQGLANEQFF.

J is TRBJ2-1 and V is TRBV5-6; 14 bases align to TRBD2. This CDR3 contains 16 residues. V lost 5 bases and J lost 4; bases outside the gene matches: 5. Germline CDR1 SGHDT, CDR2 YYEEEE. The CDR3 nucleotides read TGTGCCAGCAGTCGGGGACTAGCGGGAGTTTACAATGAGCAGTTCTTC. Its translation is CASSRGLAGVYNEQFF.

This clonotype showed up just a few times. V usage is TRBV5-1 and J usage is TRBJ2-2; D ambiguous. This CDR3 is 17 amino acids long. Trimming took off 0 bases at V and 2 bases at J, with 14 bases between the two ends. The germline V gene encodes CDR1 SGHRS and CDR2 YFSETQ. The CDR3 loop reads CASSLGATRTNTGELFF. DNA for the CDR3: TGCGCCAGCAGCTTGGGGGCCACGAGAACCAACACCGGGGAGCTGTTTTTT. The full variable domain, its missing parts supplied by reference TRBV5-1 and TRBJ2-2, is KAGVTQTPRYLIKTRGQQVTLSCSPISGHRSVSWYQQTPGQGLQFLFEYFSETQRNKGNFPGRFSGRQFSNSRSEMNVSTLELGDSALYLCASSLGATRTNTGELFFGEGSRLTVL.

This clonotype was counted a few times. The chain uses TRBV4-1 and TRBJ1-5; D gene ambiguous. Deletions cut 0 bases from V and 2 bases from J, with 5 bases between. Germline lookup yields CDR1 MGHRA and CDR2 YSYEKL. CDR3 length equals 14 residues. CDR3 region: CASSQDGGNQPQHF. The DNA of the CDR3 is TGCGCCAGCAGCCAAGATGGGGGCAATCAGCCCCAGCATTTT.

V and J are TRBV29-1 and TRBJ1-1; D is unclear. Trimming shortened V by 5 bases and J by 2 bases, and 9 bases separated the two germline ends. Germline V lookup: CDR1 SQVTM, CDR2 ANQGSEA. The CDR3 covers 12 residues. CDR3 loop: CSVWNSNTEAFF. Here the CDR3 DNA reads TGCAGCGTTTGGAACAGCAACACTGAAGCTTTCTTT.

This clonotype was seen a few times. This sequence joins TRBV5-5 and TRBJ2-1; the match to TRBD2 covers 10 bases. The germline V gene has CDR1 SGHKS and CDR2 YYEKEE (reference sequence). V lost 3 bases and J lost 15; bases outside the gene matches: 12. CDR3 size: 14 residues. The CDR3 loop is CASSWGATSGDGFF. The DNA of the CDR3 is TGTGCCAGCAGCTGGGGTGCAACTAGCGGGGACGGGTTCTTC.

V gene TRBV11-2 combines with J gene TRBJ2-7, with TRBD2 identical over 12 bases. J lost 8 bases, V lost 4 bases, and 21 bases had no gene match. Germline values: CDR1 SGHAT, CDR2 FQNNGV. The CDR3 is made up of 19 amino acids. In nucleotides, the CDR3 is TGTGCCAGCAGCTCCATTCTACGGACGACTAGCGGGAGTTCATGGCAGCAGTACTTC. It specifies CASSSILRTTSGSSWQQYF.

This clonotype was counted between two and nine times. The chain is built from TRBV7-9 and TRBJ1-2; 7 bases are shared with TRBD1. J gave up 11 bases and V 5 bases, and 11 bases lay outside the gene matches. CDR1 and CDR2 from the germline V gene are SEHNR and FQNEAQ (reference sequence). This CDR3 is built from 13 residues. The DNA of the CDR3 is TGTGCCAGCAGCCCCCTAAGGACAGGAGGTTACACCTTC. Its protein product is CASSPLRTGGYTF.

This chain uses TRBV20-1 with TRBJ2-7; TRBD1 is a possible D gene (5 bases). Trimming shortened V by 3 bases and J by 3 bases, and 15 bases separated the two germline ends. The CDR3 runs 14 residues. The germline CDR1 and CDR2 sequences are DFQATT and SNEGSKA (reference sequence). The CDR3 loop reads CSASRQGNLYEQYF. DNA of the CDR3: TGCAGTGCTAGTAGGCAGGGCAACCTCTACGAGCAGTACTTC.

The rearrangement links TRBV5-1 to TRBJ2-2; unclear D gene. This CDR3 region has 14 residues. CDR1 is SGHRS, CDR2 YFSETQ, per germline. Trimming shortened V by 2 bases and J by 1 base, and 6 bases separated the two germline ends. The CDR3 is CASSFLENTGELFF. CDR3 sequence (DNA): TGCGCCAGCAGCTTCCTGGAGAACACCGGGGAGCTGTTTTTT.

This chain uses TRBV10-3 with TRBJ1-5, with D maybe TRBD1 (6 bases). Germline V gene sequence: CDR1 ENHRY, CDR2 SYGVKD. CDR3 length: 14 residues. The V gene lost 6 bases and the J gene lost 4 bases, with 13 bases spanning the gap. The CDR3 protein is CAIRTTGINQPQHF. CDR3 DNA: TGTGCCATCAGGACCACAGGGATTAATCAGCCCCAGCATTTT.